Presented here are 3 T cell receptor beta chains from one specimen sequenced in a study of T cells after yellow fever vaccination (dated by TCRdb to between 2017 and 2020). Library construction relied on 5' RACE. Sequenced using an Illumina NovaSeq 6000. Using fastp at Q25 and MiXCR, TCRdb reprocessed the public reads and kept productive beta chains. Rows are combined by CDR3 protein, so each entry shows the most common genes and DNA. The sample includes approximately 250,000 distinct CDR3 sequences, with around 3.5% observed a single time. The ten biggest clones cover under 20% of the sample. Per the publication, the treatment or condition label means: live attenuated yellow fever vaccine strain. The input for sequencing was PBMCs, taken 15 days after the yellow fever booster vaccination. These receptor sequences come from a man between 18 and 35 years old who received the YFV17D yellow fever vaccine.

This clonotype showed up many times. This sequence joins TRBV7-8 and TRBJ1-1; D uncertain. Trimming removed 2 bases at V and 5 bases at J, with 0 bases between. CDR1 and CDR2 from the germline V gene are SGHVS and FQNEAQ. The CDR3 contains 10 residues. CDR3 region: CASSLTEAFF. In DNA, the CDR3 is TGTGCCAGCAGCTTAACTGAAGCTTTCTTT.

The V gene is TRBV7-8, the J gene TRBJ2-7; 9 bases map to TRBD1. Germline CDR1 reads SGHVS; CDR2 reads FQNEAQ. The CDR3 is made up of 15 amino acids. V dropped 5 bases and J dropped 2; count of bases not matched to a gene: 7. CDR3 region: CASSDDRGGAYEQYV. CDR3 in DNA: TGTGCCAGCAGCGACGACAGGGGGGGGGCCTACGAGCAGTACGTC.

This clonotype has at least ten counts. The rearrangement links TRBV7-9 to TRBJ1-2; TRBD1 aligns across 12 bases. Germline V gene sequence: CDR1 SEHNR, CDR2 FQNEAQ (reference sequence). This CDR3 spans 16 amino acids. After removal of 2 bases from V and 5 bases from J, the junction contained 6 bases not matched to a gene. CDR3 protein: CASSLPGQGADYGYTF. The CDR3 coding sequence is TGTGCCAGCAGCTTACCGGGACAGGGGGCAGATTATGGCTACACCTTC.